The 5 T cell receptor beta chains reported below all come from one sample, sequenced in a study of OX40 agonist ivuxolimab in advanced cancers. TCRdb's copy holds only in-frame clones and misses some; the assay was immunoSEQ multiplex PCR. This table has around 94,000 clones, about 92% appearing once. The source material was CD4+ or CD8+ T cells sorted from blood, sampled in a trial of the OX40 agonist ivuxolimab. Source of these receptors: an adult with an advanced solid tumor such as melanoma, head and neck, liver or kidney cancer.

J is TRBJ2-7 and V is TRBV25-1, with 7 nucleotides matching TRBD2. The CDR3 is 15 amino acids. V dropped 1 base and J dropped 0; count of bases not matched to a gene: 3. CDR1 MGHDK and CDR2 SYGVNS come from the germline V gene. CDR3 sequence: CASSELTSDSYEQYF. The CDR3 DNA sequence: TGTGCCAGCAGTGAATTAACTAGCGACTCCTACGAGCAGTACTTC.

V and J are TRBV2 and TRBJ2-1, with 11 bases fitting TRBD2. J was trimmed by 8 bases and V by 8 bases; bases with no gene match: 8. CDR1 is SNHLY, CDR2 FYNNEI, per germline. CDR3 length: 14 residues. CDR3 DNA: TGTGCCAGCCTTAGCGGGAGGGCCTTGGATGAGCAGTTCTTC. This sequence encodes CASLSGRALDEQFF. The whole variable domain, remainder taken from reference TRBV2 and TRBJ2-1, is EPEVTQTPSHQVTQMGQEVILRCVPISNHLYFYWYRQILGQKVEFLVSFYNNEISEKSEIFDDQFSVERPDGSNFTLKIRSTKLEDSAMYFCASLSGRALDEQFFGPGTRLTVL.

The chain joins TRBV2 to TRBJ2-1; TRBD2 agrees at 8 bases. The CDR3 extends over 14 amino acids. The germline V gene has CDR1 SNHLY and CDR2 FYNNEI. V was pared by 8 bases and J by 8 bases, with 11 bases of the junction left unmatched. CDR3 nucleotides: TGTGCCAGCGTCCGAAGCGGGAGTTTCCATGAGCAGTTCTTC. This sequence encodes CASVRSGSFHEQFF. The whole variable domain, remainder taken from reference TRBV2 and TRBJ2-1, is EPEVTQTPSHQVTQMGQEVILRCVPISNHLYFYWYRQILGQKVEFLVSFYNNEISEKSEIFDDQFSVERPDGSNFTLKIRSTKLEDSAMYFCASVRSGSFHEQFFGPGTRLTVL.

The chain joins TRBV27 to TRBJ1-1; D is unresolved. Germline V lookup: CDR1 MNHEY, CDR2 SMNVEV (reference sequence). The CDR3 covers 14 residues. V lost 7 bases and J 6 bases, leaving 18 bases between the germline ends. CDR3 nucleotide sequence: TGTGCCAGCAACCCGACCGGAATCCGATCTGAAGCTTTCTTT. Residues: CASNPTGIRSEAFF.

In this sample, this clone turned up once. The gene calls are TRBV11-2 and TRBJ1-5, with no clear D. Germline loops: CDR1 SGHAT, CDR2 FQNNGV. CDR3 length: 13 residues. Deletions cut 6 bases from V and 7 bases from J, with 13 bases between. The CDR3 DNA reads as TGTGCCAGCAGTCTTGGAACGGGACAGCCCCAGCATTTT. Amino acid sequence: CASSLGTGQPQHF.